Shown below are 11 T cell receptor beta chains from a single sample sequenced in a study of technical replicates of blood from a few donors. Assay: immunoSEQ multiplex PCR; the TCRdb copy retains only in-frame clones and omits some. This sample has about 83,000 clones; about 92% occur once, and the top ten carry more than 0.2%. The specimen was T cells isolated from PBMCs. The receptors stem from a human donor in good health.

This sequence joins TRBV28 and TRBJ2-3, with D possibly being TRBD2 (6 bases). Germline V gene lookup returns CDR1 MDHEN and CDR2 SYDVKM. The CDR3 loop spans 12 amino acids. V lost 10 bases, J lost 4 bases, and 12 bases lay in between. As DNA, the CDR3 is TGTGCCACGGAGGGCCCATCAGATACGCAGTATTTT. It codes for CATEGPSDTQYF.

This chain uses TRBV28 with TRBJ2-1; TRBD2 might be the D (7 bases). Germline V CDR1 and CDR2: MDHEN, SYDVKM. The CDR3 loop spans 15 amino acids. The V end lost 2 bases, the J end lost 10 bases, and 18 bases lay between the germline ends. The CDR3 DNA reads as TGTGCCAGCAGTTTAATTCTTCGGGGGGCCCGGGAGCAGTTCTTC. It specifies CASSLILRGAREQFF.

The chain employs TRBV7-9 and TRBJ2-7; no clear D. Between the trimmed V and J ends, which lost 3 bases and 4 bases, there was a span of 4 bases. The germline gives CDR1 SEHNR, CDR2 FQNEAQ (reference sequence). This CDR3 spans 11 amino acids. The CDR3 protein is CASSFMYEQYF. The CDR3 nucleotides read TGTGCCAGCAGCTTTATGTACGAGCAGTACTTC.

The chain carries TRBV29-1 and TRBJ1-4; tentative D call: TRBD1 (5 bases). Trimming left V 3 bases short and J 8 bases short, with 13 bases between. The CDR3 has 13 residues. CDR1 and CDR2 from the germline V gene are SQVTM and ANQGSEA. CDR3 sequence (DNA): TGCAGCGTTGAGCAGGGCCGAGGAGAAAAACTGTTTTTT. The encoded protein is CSVEQGRGEKLFF.

V gene TRBV4-1 combines with J gene TRBJ1-5; no clear D. Trimming pared 1 base from V and 4 bases from J, leaving 20 bases between. The germline CDR1 and CDR2 sequences are MGHRA and YSYEKL. This CDR3 comprises 18 residues. CDR3 in amino acids: CASSQGRAYGSGNQPQHF. The CDR3 DNA follows: TGCGCCAGCAGCCAAGGCCGAGCTTACGGGAGCGGGAATCAGCCCCAGCATTTT.

The J gene is TRBJ1-5, the V gene TRBV2; 7 nucleotides align to TRBD1. V trimming: 6 bases; J trimming: 2 bases; junction bases outside the gene matches: 4. Per the germline V gene, CDR1 is SNHLY and CDR2 is FYNNEI. This CDR3 comprises 14 residues. CDR3 region: CASSVTGGNQPQHF. The CDR3 DNA reads TGTGCCAGCAGCGTCACAGGGGGCAATCAGCCCCAGCATTTT. Complete variable domain (other parts from reference TRBV2 and TRBJ1-5): EPEVTQTPSHQVTQMGQEVILRCVPISNHLYFYWYRQILGQKVEFLVSFYNNEISEKSEIFDDQFSVERPDGSNFTLKIRSTKLEDSAMYFCASSVTGGNQPQHFGDGTRLSIL.

This clone was recorded once. This chain uses TRBV2 with TRBJ1-1; D possibly corresponds to TRBD1 (5 bases). The ends were cut back, 4 bases at V and 11 bases at J, with 11 bases in the middle. Germline V gene lookup returns CDR1 SNHLY and CDR2 FYNNEI. The CDR3 sequence is 11 residues long. In DNA form, the CDR3 reads TGTGCCAGCAGTGTACAGGAGACGGCTTTCTTT. Translating it yields CASSVQETAFF.

The V and J genes are TRBV2 and TRBJ2-3; 11 bases are a match to TRBD2. Germline V gene sequence: CDR1 SNHLY, CDR2 FYNNEI. J was trimmed by 3 bases and V by 5 bases; bases with no gene match: 10. This CDR3 is built from 17 residues. The CDR3 spells CASSTIPSGGITDTQYF. The CDR3 nucleotides are TGTGCCAGCAGTACCATCCCTAGCGGGGGGATAACAGATACGCAGTATTTT.

This clone was recorded only once. The chain links TRBV6-5 to TRBJ2-1; D is perhaps TRBD1 (6 bases). Deletions cut 6 bases from V and 2 bases from J, with 11 bases between. The CDR3 has 14 residues. The germline V gene has CDR1 MNHEY and CDR2 SVGAGI. The CDR3 loop is CASSPGQAYNEQFF. CDR3 coding DNA: TGTGCCAGCAGCCCGGGACAAGCCTACAATGAGCAGTTCTTC.

This chain links TRBV18 with TRBJ2-5, with 8 bases fitting TRBD2. Germline CDR1 reads KGHSH; CDR2 reads LQKENI. V was clipped by 2 bases and J by 4 bases; unmatched bases: 0. The CDR3 contains 13 residues. The CDR3: CASSPGLAETQYF. In DNA form, the CDR3 reads TGTGCCAGCTCACCAGGACTAGCAGAGACCCAGTACTTC.

The CDR3 is CASCPGITDTQYF. For the CDR3, the DNA is TGTGCCAGTTGTCCCGGGATCACAGATACGCAGTATTTT. V and J are TRBV7-9 and TRBJ2-3, with D possibly matching TRBD2 (5 bases). The germline CDR1 and CDR2 sequences are SEHNR and FQNEAQ (reference sequence). V lost 9 bases to trimming and J lost 2 bases, with 12 bases between them. This CDR3 comprises 13 residues.